The 3 T cell receptor beta chains listed next were all sequenced from one sample in a study of blood T cell repertoires in COVID-19. Only in-frame clones appear in the TCRdb table, and some are missing; sequencing was by immunoSEQ multiplex PCR. The profile shows more than 150,000 clones, 89% of them singletons. The sample comprised peripheral blood. Receptors originate from a man aged 40-50 years with acute or convalescent COVID-19.

The V call is TRBV10-2, the J call TRBJ1-1; possible D gene TRBD1, 6 bases. V dropped 4 bases and J dropped 7 bases, with 16 bases sitting between them. This CDR3 is 14 amino acids long. In germline, CDR1 is WSHSY, CDR2 SAAADI. CDR3 amino acids: CASSGGPGLFEAFF. The DNA for the CDR3 is TGCGCCAGCAGTGGGGGGCCAGGTTTATTTGAAGCTTTCTTT.

The chain couples TRBV5-5 to TRBJ1-6, with D uncertain. CDR1 SGHKS and CDR2 YYEKEE come from the germline V gene (reference sequence). The length of the CDR3 is 13 residues. The ends were cut back, 5 bases at V and 4 bases at J, with 7 bases in the middle. CDR3 loop: CASSPYYNSPLHF. For the CDR3, the DNA is TGTGCCAGCAGTCCCTATTATAATTCACCCCTCCACTTT. Supplemented by reference TRBV5-5 and TRBJ1-6, the full variable domain reads DAGVTQSPTHLIKTRGQQVTLRCSPISGHKSVSWYQQVLGQGPQFIFQYYEKEERGRGNFPDRFSARQFPNYSSELNVNALLLGDSALYLCASSPYYNSPLHFGNGTRLTVT.

The V call is TRBV2, the J call TRBJ1-6; no reliable D call. V gave up 6 bases and J gave up 0 bases, with 6 bases separating them. Germline-derived CDR1 and CDR2 are SNHLY and FYNNEI. There are 14 residues in the CDR3. The CDR3 region is CASRRSSYNSPLHF. For the CDR3, the DNA is TGTGCCAGCAGACGCAGCTCCTATAATTCACCCCTCCACTTT.